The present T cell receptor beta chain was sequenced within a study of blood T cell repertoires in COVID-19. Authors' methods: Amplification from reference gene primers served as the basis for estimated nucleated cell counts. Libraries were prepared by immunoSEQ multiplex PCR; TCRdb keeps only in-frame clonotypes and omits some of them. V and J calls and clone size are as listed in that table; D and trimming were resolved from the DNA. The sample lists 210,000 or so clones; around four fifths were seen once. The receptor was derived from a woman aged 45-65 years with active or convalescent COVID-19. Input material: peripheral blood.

CDR3: CASTPQGGVGTQYF. CDR3 nucleotides: TGCGCCAGTACCCCCCAAGGGGGGGTAGGGACCCAGTACTTC. The V and J genes are TRBV5-1 and TRBJ2-5; D is possibly TRBD2 (7 bases). V was trimmed by 8 bases and J by 7 bases, leaving 21 bases between them. The CDR3 is made up of 14 amino acids. Germline lookup yields CDR1 SGHRS and CDR2 YFSETQ.